This T cell receptor (beta chain) derives from a study of Tregs in tolerant kidney transplant recipients. Overall study findings and caveats: Tregs expanded with activated donor B cells seemed most donor-specific. Few patients were studied, so findings need validation in larger groups.

Unstimulated Tregs (CD4+CD25+CD127-) and CD4+CD25- non-Tregs were sorted from PBMCs. Regulatory T cells were sorted from thawed PBMCs rested overnight at 37°C with around 200 IU/ml IL-2. The table came from immunoSEQ multiplex PCR; TCRdb's copy has only in-frame clones and leaves some out. The sample records roughly 46,000 clones, around 90% being singletons. Germline CDR1 DFQATT, CDR2 SNEGSKA (reference sequence). There are 11 residues in the CDR3. Concerning this clone itself: Its specificity is unknown. Compared with germline, one end of the junction differs, possibly owing to a read error.

J is TRBJ2-6 and V is TRBV20-1; D remains ambiguous. Sequencing was performed on Tregs from blood. The sequence was collected from a human donor in good health. In DNA, the CDR3 is TGCAGTGCCTCTTGGGCCAACGTCCTGACTTTC. It translates to CSASWANVLTF.